This entry is about one T cell receptor beta chain. The antigen is undetermined. The data stem from a study of Ad26.COV2.S vaccination and SARS-CoV-2 variants. For the study at large: Dosing was one shot or two shots 56 days apart.

General study findings and limits: Spike-specific TCR breadth in vaccine recipients exceeded that seen in placebo recipients. Non-spike TCR breadth showed similarity between vaccine and placebo recipients.

Germline V gene lookup returns CDR1 MDHEN and CDR2 SYDVKM. The CDR3 contains 14 residues. V lost 6 bases and J lost 9; bases outside the gene matches: 7. Method: immunoSEQ multiplex PCR; TCRdb's copy keeps in-frame clones and lacks some. The sample gives about 400,000 clones, approximately 91% of which show up once; approximately 1.9% is in the top ten. The treatment was: around 19 received Ad26.COV2.S at low or high dose, single or two shots; roughly five received placebo; per-sample allocation not given. Sampling was performed 63 days after the first vaccine or placebo injection. This receptor was obtained from a person between 18 and 60 years old who received the Ad26.COV2.S COVID-19 vaccine or a placebo. The chain links TRBV28 to TRBJ2-7, with 14 bases fitting TRBD2. Sequencing was performed on peripheral blood, taken in a trial of Ad26.COV2.S vaccine versus placebo. CDR3: CASRGLAGEFRQYF. The CDR3 DNA reads as TGTGCCAGCAGGGGACTAGCGGGAGAGTTCAGGCAGTACTTC. Full variable domain (remainder filled in from reference TRBV28 and TRBJ2-7): DVKVTQSSRYLVKRTGEKVFLECVQDMDHENMFWYRQDPGLGLRLIYFSYDVKMKEKGDIPEGYSVSREKKERFSLILESASTNQTSMYLCASRGLAGEFRQYFGPGTRLTVT.